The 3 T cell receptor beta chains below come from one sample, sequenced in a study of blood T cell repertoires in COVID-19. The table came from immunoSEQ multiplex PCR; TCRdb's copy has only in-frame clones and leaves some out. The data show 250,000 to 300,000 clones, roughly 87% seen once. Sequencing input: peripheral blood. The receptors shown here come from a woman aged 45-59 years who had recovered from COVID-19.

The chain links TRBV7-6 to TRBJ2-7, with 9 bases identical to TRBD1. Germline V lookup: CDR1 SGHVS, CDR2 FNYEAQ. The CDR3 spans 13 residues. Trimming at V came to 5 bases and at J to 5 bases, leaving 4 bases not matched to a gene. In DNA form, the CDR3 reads TGTGCCAGCAGCCGGGACAGGGTCAACGAGCAGTACTTC. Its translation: CASSRDRVNEQYF.

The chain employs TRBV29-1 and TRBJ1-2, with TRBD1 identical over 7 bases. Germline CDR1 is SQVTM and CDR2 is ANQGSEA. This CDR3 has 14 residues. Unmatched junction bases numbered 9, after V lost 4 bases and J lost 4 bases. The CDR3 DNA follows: TGCAGCGTTGCTCAGGGGGGTCGAGGCTATGGCTACACCTTC. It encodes CSVAQGGRGYGYTF.

CDR3 nucleotides: TGCAGTGGGACTAGCGGTGAGCAGTTCTTC. This codes for CSGTSGEQFF. The chain recombines TRBV20-1 with TRBJ2-1, with 10 bases that match TRBD2. V lost 7 bases, J lost 9 bases, and 0 bases stayed unmatched. There are 10 residues in the CDR3. The germline V gene encodes CDR1 DFQATT and CDR2 SNEGSKA (reference sequence).